This is a list of T cell receptor beta chains from one sample in a study of shared clonotypes between healthy human individuals. Sequenced by immunoSEQ multiplex PCR; TCRdb stores in-frame clones only, minus some. The sample contains 1 million to 1.2 million clones, 60% to 85% of which appear only once. Sequencing was carried out using memory CD4+ T cells from PBMCs. These receptors were collected from a man in his late teens or twenties in good health. Some clones in this sample may be carry-over from other donors' samples. The CDR3 runs from the conserved cysteine through the conserved F or W. D genes are given only for firm matches. Size tells how often a clone was seen (once, few, many) or the class of an expanded clone, and some rows leave it out.

d_call,clone_size,v_call,j_call,cdr3_aa,cdr3_nt
TRBD1,few,TRBV9,TRBJ2-5,CASSVVGTGVETQYF,TGTGCCAGCAGCGTAGTAGGGACAGGGGTAGAGACCCAGTACTTC
NA,NA,TRBV20-1,TRBJ2-1,CSAGTYEQFF,TGCAGTGCCGGGACCTATGAGCAGTTCTTC
TRBD2,NA,TRBV7-9,TRBJ2-1,CASSLGRLAGVRAEQFF,TGTGCCAGCAGCTTAGGTCGGCTAGCGGGAGTACGGGCTGAGCAGTTCTTC
NA,NA,TRBV28,TRBJ1-1,CASPPPGARTEAFF,TGTGCCAGCCCACCCCCCGGGGCCAGGACTGAAGCTTTCTTT
NA,few,TRBV4-3,TRBJ1-2,CASSRTTGFYGYTF,TGCGCCAGCAGCCGCACCACAGGGTTTTATGGCTACACCTTC
NA,once,TRBV5-1,TRBJ2-7,CASSPFTQGYEQYF,TGCGCCAGCAGCCCATTCACACAGGGCTACGAGCAGTACTTC
NA,NA,TRBV18,TRBJ2-7,CASSPGVPYEQYF,TGTGCCAGCTCACCAGGGGTCCCCTACGAGCAGTACTTC
TRBD2,NA,TRBV27,TRBJ2-1,CASRPSLTSGRASYNEQFF,TGTGCCAGCAGGCCCTCCCTGACTAGCGGGAGGGCATCCTACAATGAGCAGTTCTTC
NA,NA,TRBV6-5,TRBJ2-7,CAGGPRGGEQYF,TGTGCCGGAGGCCCTCGGGGTGGCGAGCAGTACTTC
TRBD2,NA,TRBV7-3,TRBJ2-3,CASSFQAGGNTDTQYF,TGTGCCAGCAGCTTTCAAGCGGGAGGGAACACAGATACGCAGTATTTT
TRBD2,few,TRBV28,TRBJ2-7,CASSFRSGRGFYEQYF,TGTGCCAGCAGTTTCCGTAGCGGGAGGGGATTCTACGAGCAGTACTTC
TRBD1,NA,TRBV27,TRBJ2-7,CASRVTGGVYEQYF,TGTGCCAGCAGAGTGACAGGGGGGGTCTACGAGCAGTACTTC
NA,NA,TRBV29-1,TRBJ1-2,CSVVTLARESNYGYTF,TGCAGCGTTGTGACTCTCGCCCGGGAATCTAACTATGGCTACACCTTC
NA,NA,TRBV6-6,TRBJ2-3,CASSYGDSPDTQYF,TGTGCCAGCAGTTATGGGGACTCCCCAGATACGCAGTATTTT
NA,NA,TRBV5-6,TRBJ2-7,CASSLRIGYEQYF,TGTGCCAGCAGCTTAAGAATTGGCTACGAGCAGTACTTC
TRBD2,NA,TRBV6-1,TRBJ2-7,CASRGGGYSYEQYF,TGTGCCAGCAGGGGCGGGGGATACTCCTACGAGCAGTACTTC
TRBD1,NA,TRBV7-2,TRBJ1-5,CASSSGQGLNQPQHF,TGTGCCAGCAGCTCCGGACAGGGGCTCAATCAGCCCCAGCATTTT
NA,NA,TRBV15,TRBJ2-5,CATSRLGGQQETQYF,TGTGCCACCAGCAGATTGGGAGGACAGCAAGAGACCCAGTACTTC
NA,NA,TRBV25-1,TRBJ1-1,CASTPQKGFTEAFF,TGTGCCAGCACCCCGCAGAAGGGGTTCACTGAAGCTTTCTTT
TRBD2,NA,TRBV7-2,TRBJ2-3,CASSLLVAGDTQYF,TGTGCCAGCAGCTTATTGGTAGCGGGAGATACGCAGTATTTT
NA,few,TRBV18,TRBJ1-1,CASSPQVASLNTEAFF,TGTGCCAGCTCACCACAGGTCGCCTCCTTGAACACTGAAGCTTTCTTT
TRBD1,NA,TRBV7-9,TRBJ1-4,CASSRLGQAGQKLFF,TGTGCCAGCAGCAGACTAGGACAGGCGGGTCAAAAACTGTTTTTT
TRBD1,NA,TRBV11-2,TRBJ1-5,CASSLSTGNQPQHF,TGTGCCAGCAGCTTATCGACAGGGAATCAGCCCCAGCATTTT
TRBD1,NA,TRBV29-1,TRBJ2-7,CSVEFQGASYEQYF,TGCAGCGTTGAATTTCAGGGGGCTTCCTACGAGCAGTACTTC
NA,NA,TRBV19,TRBJ1-5,CASSISGGPVRPQHF,TGTGCCAGTAGTATAAGTGGTGGGCCGGTGAGGCCCCAGCATTTT
TRBD2,NA,TRBV4-1,TRBJ2-7,CASSQVGSGRSYEQYF,TGCGCCAGCAGCCAAGTTGGTAGCGGGAGATCCTACGAGCAGTACTTC
NA,NA,TRBV14,TRBJ2-1,CASRPPGTSYNEQFF,TGTGCCAGCAGACCTCCGGGGACTTCGTACAATGAGCAGTTCTTC
NA,NA,TRBV7-9,TRBJ2-3,CASSFHHTDTQYF,TGTGCCAGCAGCTTCCACCATACAGATACGCAGTATTTT
NA,NA,TRBV7-9,TRBJ2-6,CASLGSGANVLTF,TGTGCCAGCTTGGGCTCTGGGGCCAACGTCCTGACTTTC
TRBD2,NA,TRBV30,TRBJ2-7,CACQRREGSYEQYF,TGTGCCTGTCAGCGGCGGGAGGGCTCCTACGAGCAGTACTTC
TRBD1,NA,TRBV5-3,TRBJ2-3,CARSTQQGDGTDTQYF,TGTGCCAGAAGCACCCAACAGGGGGATGGCACAGATACGCAGTATTTT
NA,many,TRBV28,TRBJ1-2,CASSLGREDGYTF,TGTGCCAGCAGCCTGGGGAGAGAAGACGGCTACACCTTC
NA,NA,TRBV7-9,TRBJ1-4,CASSPGREKLFF,TGTGCCAGCAGCCCCGGGAGGGAAAAACTGTTTTTT
NA,NA,TRBV5-1,TRBJ1-3,CASSSLTASGNTIYF,TGCGCCAGCAGCTCGTTGACAGCCTCTGGAAACACCATATATTTT
NA,NA,TRBV5-1,TRBJ2-7,CATKTLPFLPTQGPEQYF,TGCGCCACCAAAACTCTACCTTTCCTACCCACCCAAGGGCCCGAGCAGTACTTC